This paragraph reports one TCR beta chain. The CDR3 contains 15 residues. In germline, CDR1 is SGHTA, CDR2 FQGNSA. J gave up 0 bases and V 4 bases, and 3 bases lay outside the gene matches. The entry originates in a study of blood T cell repertoires in COVID-19. Study in general: From the United States, Italy and Spain came samples of acute and convalescent COVID-19. Nucleic acid was either cDNA or gDNA, and it came from T cells, B-cell-depleted T cells, or PBMCs.

Original analysis: Estimation of nucleated cell counts relied on the amplification of reference gene primers. The method was immunoSEQ multiplex PCR; TCRdb's version includes in-frame clones alone and lacks a portion of them. That table furnishes V, J and clone size, whereas the DNA furnished D and trimming. Here the sample spans around 200,000 clones, roughly 80% being singletons. This TCR was recovered from a young man with active or convalescent COVID-19. This chain connects TRBV7-2 to TRBJ1-1, with 9 bases matching TRBD1. Specimen: peripheral blood. This chain's CDR3 is CASSSGTGLNTEAFF. Written as DNA, the CDR3 is TGTGCCAGCAGCTCCGGGACAGGGCTGAACACTGAAGCTTTCTTT.